This T cell receptor beta chain was observed in a study of Graves' ophthalmopathy and Graves' hyperthyroidism. Findings of the study overall: Blood also carried most expanded thyroid clonotypes exceeding 0.001 frequency.

RNA transcripts yielded amplified TCR beta CDR3 regions. Scientists carried out first-round RT-PCR using HTBI primers and then a second-round multiplex PCR. TCRdb recomputed calls from the multiplex PCR reads with MiXCR, one row per CDR3 protein. The sample includes tens of thousands of distinct CDR3 sequences, less than 65% of them seen just once. Turning to this clonotype: Its target is unknown.

Ophthalmopathy-affected donors exhibited moderate-to-severe activity, CAS ≥3, NOSPECS ≥4, and duration under 3 months. Researchers turned away patients with other autoimmune diseases, uncontrolled infections, pregnancy or lactation. The CDR3 has 14 amino acids. The V and J ends lost 4 bases and 0 bases respectively, with 9 bases between them. Germline CDR1 is GTSNPN and CDR2 is SVGIG (reference sequence). The sample taken for sequencing was peripheral blood. The rearrangement links TRBV30 to TRBJ2-2; D is undetermined. The sequence was collected from an adult woman with Graves' ophthalmopathy. CDR3 sequence: CAWKKGTNTGELFF. CDR3 DNA sequence: TGTGCCTGGAAGAAGGGAACGAACACCGGGGAGCTGTTTTTT.